Listed below are T cell receptor beta chains from one sample, sequenced in a study of early T cells in non-severe SARS-CoV-2 infection. MiXCR, run by TCRdb on the 5' RACE reads, gives a single entry per CDR3 protein. The sample has approximately 88,000 distinct CDR3 sequences, roughly 13% seen once. The sample consisted of whole blood. The receptors were sampled from an adult who was a healthcare worker with PCR-confirmed SARS-CoV-2 infection or an uninfected control (not recorded which). The CDR3 runs from the conserved cysteine through the conserved F or W. The D gene is left open where the match is weak. Clone size, where shown, is once, few, many, or a class for clones that have expanded.

v_gene: TRBV25-1
j_gene: TRBJ2-7
abundance: many
d_gene: .
CDR3aa: CASTGPYSAYEQYF
CDR3nt: TGTGCCAGCACTGGACCGTACTCAGCCTACGAGCAGTACTTC

v_gene: TRBV19
j_gene: TRBJ2-1
abundance: .
d_gene: .
CDR3aa: CASSIGGPTYNEQFF
CDR3nt: TGTGCCAGTAGTATAGGAGGGCCAACCTACAATGAGCAGTTCTTC

v_gene: TRBV9
j_gene: TRBJ2-1
abundance: .
d_gene: .
CDR3aa: CASSVAWSLSLGEQFF
CDR3nt: TGTGCCAGCAGCGTAGCATGGTCCCTGAGTTTGGGCGAGCAGTTCTTC

v_gene: TRBV24-1
j_gene: TRBJ2-3
abundance: few
d_gene: .
CDR3aa: CATSDPTADTQYF
CDR3nt: TGTGCCACCAGTGATCCTACCGCAGATACGCAGTATTTT

v_gene: TRBV3-1
j_gene: TRBJ1-2
abundance: many
d_gene: TRBD1
CDR3aa: CASSQETGIPDGYTF
CDR3nt: TGTGCCAGCAGCCAGGAGACAGGGATACCGGATGGCTACACCTTC

v_gene: TRBV6-6
j_gene: TRBJ2-7
abundance: many
d_gene: TRBD1
CDR3aa: CASSYSGGDYEQYF
CDR3nt: TGTGCCAGCAGTTACTCAGGGGGCGATTACGAGCAGTACTTC

v_gene: TRBV13
j_gene: TRBJ2-1
abundance: .
d_gene: TRBD1
CDR3aa: CASSRKQGYEQFF
CDR3nt: TGTGCCAGCAGCAGAAAACAGGGGTATGAGCAGTTCTTC

v_gene: TRBV29-1
j_gene: TRBJ2-2
abundance: .
d_gene: TRBD1
CDR3aa: CSVETGQGTGELFF
CDR3nt: TGCAGCGTTGAGACGGGACAGGGGACCGGGGAGCTGTTTTTT

v_gene: TRBV11-2
j_gene: TRBJ2-7
abundance: many
d_gene: .
CDR3aa: CASSLDLGQYEQYF
CDR3nt: TGTGCCAGCAGCTTAGATCTCGGACAGTACGAGCAGTACTTC

v_gene: TRBV7-6
j_gene: TRBJ2-1
abundance: medium-sized
d_gene: TRBD2
CDR3aa: CASSRLAEIYNEQFF
CDR3nt: TGTGCCAGCAGCAGACTAGCGGAGATCTACAATGAGCAGTTCTTC

v_gene: TRBV5-1
j_gene: TRBJ2-6
abundance: many
d_gene: TRBD1
CDR3aa: CASSLDGTGNSGANVLTF
CDR3nt: TGCGCCAGCAGCTTGGACGGGACAGGGAATTCTGGGGCCAACGTCCTGACTTTC

v_gene: TRBV11-2
j_gene: TRBJ2-7
abundance: .
d_gene: .
CDR3aa: CASSLDQGWTDQGEQYF
CDR3nt: TGTGCCAGCAGCTTAGATCAGGGGTGGACAGACCAGGGCGAGCAGTACTTC

v_gene: TRBV29-1
j_gene: TRBJ2-7
abundance: few
d_gene: .
CDR3aa: CSANAGDSYEQYF
CDR3nt: TGCAGCGCCAATGCCGGGGACTCCTACGAGCAGTACTTC

v_gene: TRBV11-2
j_gene: TRBJ1-2
abundance: many
d_gene: .
CDR3aa: CASSFRGGYTF
CDR3nt: TGTGCCAGCAGCTTCCGTGGTGGCTACACCTTC

v_gene: TRBV6-2/TRBV6-3
j_gene: TRBJ2-7
abundance: .
d_gene: TRBD1
CDR3aa: CASSYSRSGGTYEQYF
CDR3nt: TGTGCCAGCAGTTACTCGAGGTCAGGGGGAACCTACGAGCAGTACTTC

v_gene: TRBV4-3
j_gene: TRBJ2-7
abundance: few
d_gene: .
CDR3aa: CASSQDRRAGYEQYF
CDR3nt: TGCGCCAGCAGCCAAGATCGGCGGGCCGGCTACGAGCAGTACTTC

v_gene: TRBV2
j_gene: TRBJ1-5
abundance: many
d_gene: .
CDR3aa: CASSGEVQPQHF
CDR3nt: TGTGCCAGCAGCGGGGAGGTTCAGCCCCAGCATTTT

v_gene: TRBV3-1
j_gene: TRBJ1-6
abundance: few
d_gene: TRBD1
CDR3aa: CASRTGTGSSYNSPLHF
CDR3nt: TGTGCCAGCAGAACCGGGACAGGGAGCTCCTATAATTCACCCCTCCACTTT

v_gene: TRBV6-2/TRBV6-3
j_gene: TRBJ2-2
abundance: many
d_gene: .
CDR3aa: CASSTNTGELFF
CDR3nt: TGTGCCAGCAGTACTAACACCGGGGAGCTGTTTTTT

v_gene: TRBV5-1
j_gene: TRBJ1-1
abundance: .
d_gene: TRBD1
CDR3aa: CASSQGQPEAFF
CDR3nt: TGCGCCAGCAGCCAGGGACAGCCGGAAGCTTTCTTT

v_gene: TRBV11-2
j_gene: TRBJ2-7
abundance: few
d_gene: .
CDR3aa: CASSLGTVRSLPEQYF
CDR3nt: TGTGCCAGCAGCTTAGGGACAGTTAGATCGCTTCCCGAGCAGTACTTC

v_gene: TRBV20-1
j_gene: TRBJ1-4
abundance: few
d_gene: .
CDR3aa: CSARAGTGNEKLFF
CDR3nt: TGCAGTGCTAGGGCCGGGACGGGAAATGAAAAACTGTTTTTT

v_gene: TRBV12-3/TRBV12-4
j_gene: TRBJ2-5
abundance: few
d_gene: TRBD2
CDR3aa: CASSTLAGRETQYF
CDR3nt: TGTGCCAGCAGTACACTAGCGGGCCGGGAGACCCAGTACTTC

v_gene: TRBV5-1
j_gene: TRBJ1-2
abundance: .
d_gene: .
CDR3aa: CASSLDSGAGYGYTF
CDR3nt: TGCGCCAGCAGCTTGGATTCCGGGGCGGGGTATGGCTACACCTTC

v_gene: TRBV2
j_gene: TRBJ1-1
abundance: few
d_gene: .
CDR3aa: CASSEVAWGGGNTEAFF
CDR3nt: TGTGCCAGCAGTGAAGTCGCCTGGGGGGGAGGCAACACTGAAGCTTTCTTT

v_gene: TRBV7-2
j_gene: TRBJ2-5
abundance: .
d_gene: .
CDR3aa: CASSTYGTVQETQYF
CDR3nt: TGTGCCAGCAGCACGTACGGGACGGTCCAAGAGACCCAGTACTTC

v_gene: TRBV3-1
j_gene: TRBJ2-1
abundance: .
d_gene: TRBD2
CDR3aa: CASSPPLAGAPHEQFF
CDR3nt: TGTGCCAGCAGCCCCCCGCTAGCGGGGGCCCCCCATGAGCAGTTCTTC

v_gene: TRBV6-2/TRBV6-3
j_gene: TRBJ2-5
abundance: few
d_gene: .
CDR3aa: CASSRQDPLHF
CDR3nt: TGTGCCAGCAGTCGACAGGACCCCTTGCACTTC